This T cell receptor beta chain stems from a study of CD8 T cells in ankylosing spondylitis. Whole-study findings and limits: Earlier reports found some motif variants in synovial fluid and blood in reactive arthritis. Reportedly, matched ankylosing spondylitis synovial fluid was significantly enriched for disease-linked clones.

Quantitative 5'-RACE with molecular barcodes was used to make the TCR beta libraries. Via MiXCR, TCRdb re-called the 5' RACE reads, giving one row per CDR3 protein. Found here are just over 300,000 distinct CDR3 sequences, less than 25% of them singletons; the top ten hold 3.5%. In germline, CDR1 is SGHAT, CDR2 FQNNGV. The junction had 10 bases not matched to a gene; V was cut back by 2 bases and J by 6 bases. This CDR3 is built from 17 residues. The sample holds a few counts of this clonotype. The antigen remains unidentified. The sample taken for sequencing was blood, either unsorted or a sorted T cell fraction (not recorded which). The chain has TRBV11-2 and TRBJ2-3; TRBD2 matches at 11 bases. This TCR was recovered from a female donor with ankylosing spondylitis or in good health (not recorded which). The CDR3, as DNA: TGTGCCAGCAGCTTACTAGCACTAGCGGGAGTCTCGGATACGCAGTATTTT. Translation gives CASSLLALAGVSDTQYF.